This note documents a single TCR beta chain sequence. Its antigen is unidentified. The data were obtained in a study of response to subunit inactivated influenza vaccine. V shed 2 bases and J 7 bases; nucleotides not matched to a gene: 6. The CDR3 extends over 15 amino acids. Germline V gives CDR1 ENHRY, CDR2 SYGVKD. Study results and limitations: Few additional T cells are recruited per seasonal influenza vaccination, authors suggested.

TCRdb used MiXCR to reprocess the RT-PCR reads, holding one entry per CDR3 protein. The data show more than 400,000 distinct CDR3 sequences, 9.5% to 12% seen once. Sequencing was performed on PBMCs from blood, taken about 6 weeks after vaccination. J is TRBJ2-1 and V is TRBV10-3; 9 bases match TRBD2. The receptor was isolated from a man in his forties or fifties who received an inactivated influenza vaccine. This chain's CDR3 is CAISEDSGRVNEQFF. The CDR3 region has the DNA TGTGCCATCAGTGAGGATAGCGGGAGAGTGAATGAGCAGTTCTTC.